These T cell receptor beta chains were read from a single sample in a study of technical replicates of blood from a few donors. Profiling relied on immunoSEQ multiplex PCR, and the TCRdb table lists in-frame clones only, not all of them. The sample has some 78,000 clones, around 94% seen once. Sequencing was done on a sample of T cells isolated from PBMCs. The receptors stem from a human donor in good health. CDR3s include the opening cysteine and the closing phenylalanine or tryptophan. The order of the fields is J gene, D gene, clone size, V gene, CDR3 protein, CDR3 DNA. A D gene is named only where the DNA matches it firmly. A clone size is listed for some rows: how often the clone was seen (once, few, many), or a class if it is expanded.

TRBJ2-7,TRBD1,once,TRBV6-6,CASSYDRGRPYEQYF,TGTGCCAGCAGTTACGACAGGGGACGACCCTACGAGCAGTACTTC
TRBJ2-1,TRBD2,-,TRBV10-3,CAIRGGDSREQFF,TGTGCCATCAGGGGGGGGGACTCTCGGGAGCAGTTCTTC
TRBJ2-7,-,-,TRBV19,CASGGGSEQYF,TGTGCCAGTGGGGGGGGCTCGGAGCAGTACTTC
TRBJ2-4,TRBD1,-,TRBV5-1,CASSSQGADNIQYF,TGCGCCAGCAGCTCACAGGGGGCGGATAACATTCAGTACTTC
TRBJ1-1,-,-,TRBV2,CASSYPLEAFF,TGTGCCAGCAGCTACCCCCTGGAGGCTTTCTTT
TRBJ1-2,-,once,TRBV5-1,CASAVGQGVFNGYTF,TGCGCCAGCGCGGTGGGTCAGGGCGTTTTTAATGGCTACACCTTC
TRBJ2-2,-,-,TRBV4-1,CASSQEPGAGELFF,TGCGCCAGCAGCCAAGAGCCCGGGGCCGGGGAGCTGTTTTTT
TRBJ1-2,TRBD1,once,TRBV14,CASSQLVDRDFRGYTF,TGTGCCAGCAGCCAACTAGTGGACAGGGATTTCAGGGGCTACACCTTC
TRBJ1-1,TRBD1,-,TRBV28,CASSRVTGLTFRTEAFF,TGTGCCAGCAGTCGAGTGACAGGGCTTACATTTCGGACTGAAGCTTTCTTT
TRBJ2-7,-,-,TRBV7-9,CASSFMGQGDEQYF,TGTGCCAGCAGCTTTATGGGGCAGGGTGACGAGCAGTACTTC
TRBJ2-1,-,-,TRBV10-2,CASRVKGLSNEQFF,TGCGCCAGCAGGGTGAAGGGGCTCTCGAATGAGCAGTTCTTC
TRBJ1-1,-,once,TRBV5-1,CASSLVGARGGEAFF,TGCGCCAGCAGCTTGGTCGGGGCGAGAGGGGGTGAAGCTTTCTTT
TRBJ2-7,-,-,TRBV6-4,CASATGRRRQSYEQYF,TGTGCCAGCGCGACAGGCCGGCGAAGACAGAGTTACGAGCAGTACTTC
TRBJ1-5,TRBD1,-,TRBV4-1,CASSQDMRTGLFNQPQHF,TGCGCCAGCAGCCAAGATATGAGGACAGGGCTCTTCAATCAGCCCCAGCATTTT
TRBJ2-7,TRBD1,-,TRBV4-1,CASSLGQGAAYEQYF,TGCGCCAGCAGCTTAGGACAGGGGGCGGCCTACGAGCAGTACTTC
TRBJ2-5,TRBD2,-,TRBV30,CAWTIGLAGGRETQYF,TGTGCCTGGACCATAGGACTAGCGGGGGGTCGGGAGACCCAGTACTTC
TRBJ2-3,TRBD2,-,TRBV19,CASSIDPPLSGGHTDTQYF,TGTGCCAGTAGTATAGATCCCCCGCTGAGCGGGGGCCACACAGATACGCAGTATTTT
TRBJ2-7,-,-,TRBV7-9,CASSLAGVRAYEQYF,TGTGCCAGCAGCTTAGCAGGGGTTAGAGCCTACGAGCAGTACTTC
TRBJ2-7,-,-,TRBV30,CAWSQYEQYF,TGTGCCTGGAGTCAATACGAGCAGTACTTC
TRBJ2-7,-,once,TRBV4-1,CASSQGSGSSYEQYF,TGCGCCAGCAGCCAAGGTAGCGGAAGCTCCTACGAGCAGTACTTC
TRBJ2-1,-,-,TRBV4-1,CASSQALQIGEQFF,TGCGCCAGCAGCCAAGCCCTTCAGATTGGTGAGCAGTTCTTC
TRBJ1-4,-,-,TRBV15,CATSRDSTARTF,TGTGCCACCAGCAGAGATTCGACAGCGAGGACATTT
TRBJ2-7,-,-,TRBV6-1,CASMSPYEQYF,TGTGCCAGCATGAGCCCCTACGAGCAGTACTTC
TRBJ1-5,-,-,TRBV27,CASSQGFGQPQHF,TGTGCCAGCAGCCAGGGGTTCGGGCAGCCCCAGCATTTT
TRBJ2-1,TRBD2,-,TRBV15,CATSVGGTGGNNEQFF,TGTGCCACCAGCGTAGGTGGGACGGGGGGTAACAATGAGCAGTTCTTC
TRBJ2-5,-,-,TRBV18,CASSPRRGTQYF,TGTGCCAGCTCACCAAGGCGCGGGACCCAGTACTTC
TRBJ2-7,-,once,TRBV19,CASSSVRVSFSYEQYF,TGTGCCAGTAGTTCCGTCCGGGTATCCTTCTCCTACGAGCAGTACTTC
TRBJ2-1,TRBD2,-,TRBV2,CAGGLAGVGEQFF,TGTGCCGGGGGACTAGCGGGAGTAGGTGAGCAGTTCTTC
TRBJ2-1,TRBD1,-,TRBV6-1,CASSTGQVFNNEQFF,TGTGCCAGCAGTACTGGACAGGTTTTCAACAATGAGCAGTTCTTC
TRBJ1-3,TRBD1,-,TRBV5-1,CASSPGQSTSGNTIYF,TGCGCCAGCAGCCCGGGACAGAGCACCTCTGGAAACACCATATATTTT
TRBJ2-7,TRBD1,-,TRBV6-5,CASRPRTGSYEQYF,TGTGCCAGCAGACCACGGACAGGGTCCTACGAGCAGTACTTC
TRBJ2-1,TRBD2,-,TRBV11-3,CASSLSGSYNEQFF,TGTGCCAGCAGCCTAAGCGGGAGTTACAATGAGCAGTTCTTC
TRBJ1-3,TRBD1,-,TRBV28,CASLRTGLLSGNTIYF,TGTGCCAGCTTAAGGACAGGGTTACTCTCTGGAAACACCATATATTTT
TRBJ2-3,-,-,TRBV6-4,CASSDVLLGSTQYF,TGTGCCAGCAGTGACGTCCTACTTGGGAGTACGCAGTATTTT
TRBJ1-4,-,-,TRBV11-3,CASSSTETEKLFF,TGTGCCAGCAGCTCCACAGAGACTGAAAAACTGTTTTTT
TRBJ2-1,TRBD2,-,TRBV5-1,CASSLVVSGRNEQFF,TGCGCCAGCAGCTTGGTGGTTAGCGGGAGGAATGAGCAGTTCTTC
TRBJ2-7,-,-,TRBV5-8,CASSLRAGKQYF,TGTGCCAGCAGCTTGCGGGCGGGAAAGCAGTACTTC
TRBJ1-4,-,-,TRBV7-6,CASSPTLRETNEKLFF,TGTGCCAGCAGCCCGACCCTCCGGGAAACTAATGAAAAACTGTTTTTT
TRBJ2-7,TRBD2,-,TRBV7-9,CASSLGLLPSGESSYEQYF,TGTGCCAGCAGCTTAGGCCTTCTTCCTAGCGGGGAAAGCTCCTACGAGCAGTACTTC
TRBJ2-1,TRBD2,-,TRBV5-1,CASSLGTSGGAGNEQFF,TGCGCCAGCAGCTTGGGAACTAGCGGGGGGGCTGGGAATGAGCAGTTCTTC
TRBJ1-1,-,-,TRBV27,CASRSVRRRPEAFF,TGTGCCAGCAGAAGCGTCCGGCGACGGCCTGAAGCTTTCTTT
TRBJ2-7,-,-,TRBV19,CASSMEGAVYEQYF,TGTGCCAGTAGTATGGAGGGCGCGGTCTACGAGCAGTACTTC
TRBJ1-1,-,-,TRBV5-1,CASSFGGADTEAFF,TGCGCCAGCAGCTTCGGTGGGGCGGACACTGAAGCTTTCTTT
TRBJ2-6,-,once,TRBV21-1,CASTRGQPSLFSGANVLTF,TGTGCCAGCACCCGAGGGCAACCCTCACTCTTCTCTGGGGCCAACGTCCTGACTTTC
TRBJ1-3,TRBD1,-,TRBV7-9,CASSRTGNTIYF,TGTGCCAGCAGTAGGACAGGGAACACCATATATTTT
TRBJ2-6,-,once,TRBV14,CASSQGLRSSGANVLTF,TGTGCCAGCAGCCAGGGTTTGCGGTCTTCTGGGGCCAACGTCCTGACTTTC
TRBJ1-1,TRBD1,-,TRBV9,CASSADYPDRAKNTEAFF,TGTGCCAGCAGCGCGGATTACCCGGACAGGGCCAAGAACACTGAAGCTTTCTTT
TRBJ1-2,TRBD1,once,TRBV5-4,CASSRTGSYGYTF,TGTGCCAGCAGCAGGACAGGGAGCTATGGCTACACCTTC
TRBJ1-1,-,-,TRBV30,CAWAGENTEAFF,TGTGCCTGGGCCGGTGAGAACACTGAAGCTTTCTTT
TRBJ1-2,-,-,TRBV6-5,CASSYFGSGVNYGYTF,TGTGCCAGCAGTTACTTTGGTTCGGGGGTTAACTATGGCTACACCTTC